Listed below are T cell receptor beta chains from one sample, sequenced in a study of spatial heterogeneity in lung cancer. One entry per CDR3 protein results from TCRdb running MiXCR on the 5' RACE reads. The table records about 20,000 distinct CDR3 sequences, approximately 16% of them present only once. The sample was lung tumor tissue, taken at surgery. The receptor source for this set is a female donor with early-stage non-small cell lung cancer. Each CDR3 is given with its conserved first and last residue. D genes are given only for firm matches. Clone sizes are given selectively: once, few, many, or a class where the clone is expanded.

CDR3,DNA,size,J,V,D
CASSLGGMQYF,TGTGCCAGCAGCCTGGGAGGGATGCAGTATTTT,.,TRBJ2-3,TRBV3-1,TRBD2
CASSQDIRFRADTQYF,TGTGCCAGCAGCCAAGATATCAGGTTTAGGGCAGATACGCAGTATTTT,many,TRBJ2-3,TRBV3-1,.
CASSRGIAGLYEQYF,TGTGCCAGCAGCAGGGGGATAGCGGGACTCTACGAGCAGTACTTC,.,TRBJ2-7,TRBV7-6,TRBD2
CASGSGDYEQYF,TGTGCCAGCGGATCGGGGGACTACGAGCAGTACTTC,many,TRBJ2-7,TRBV7-9,.
CASSKVGRTPEQYF,TGTGCCAGCAGCAAAGTGGGCAGGACCCCCGAGCAGTACTTC,.,TRBJ2-7,TRBV21-1,.
CASTGTSLGEQFF,TGTGCCAGCACGGGGACTAGCTTAGGTGAGCAGTTCTTC,.,TRBJ2-1,TRBV6-1,TRBD2
CASRLAGVSYNEQFF,TGTGCCAGCAGACTAGCGGGAGTCTCCTACAATGAGCAGTTCTTC,few,TRBJ2-1,TRBV12-3/TRBV12-4,TRBD2
CASSQERARTYEQYF,TGTGCCAGCAGCCAAGAAAGAGCGCGGACCTACGAGCAGTACTTC,few,TRBJ2-7,TRBV4-2,.
CASSLSFRRYNEQFF,TGTGCCAGCAGCTTGTCTTTTCGCCGTTACAATGAGCAGTTCTTC,many,TRBJ2-1,TRBV11-2,.
CASSLEGGRLGTQYF,TGTGCCAGCAGCTTAGAAGGCGGGAGGCTAGGGACCCAGTACTTC,.,TRBJ2-5,TRBV7-2,TRBD2
CSAEGLGASGNQPQHF,TGCAGTGCTGAAGGTCTGGGAGCCTCGGGCAATCAGCCCCAGCATTTT,few,TRBJ1-5,TRBV20-1,.
CAAGTTLPLDTQYF,TGTGCCGCAGGGACTACCCTCCCCCTGGATACGCAGTATTTT,few,TRBJ2-3,TRBV28,TRBD2
CAIRANRGANTGELFF,TGTGCCATACGTGCTAACAGGGGGGCGAACACCGGGGAGCTGTTTTTT,few,TRBJ2-2,TRBV7-9,TRBD1
CASSESWRQWETQYF,TGCGCCAGCAGTGAGTCTTGGCGGCAATGGGAGACCCAGTACTTC,many,TRBJ2-5,TRBV10-2,.
CASSWTSGSTDTQYF,TGTGCCAGCAGTTGGACTAGCGGGAGCACAGATACGCAGTATTTT,.,TRBJ2-3,TRBV6-2/TRBV6-3,TRBD2
CASSALVRADTQYF,TGTGCCAGCAGTGCACTAGTTCGGGCAGATACGCAGTATTTT,once,TRBJ2-3,TRBV6-1,.
CASSEMLETQYF,TGTGCCAGCAGTGAAATGCTAGAGACCCAGTACTTC,many,TRBJ2-5,TRBV6-1,.
CASSLWREGGDTQYF,TGTGCCAGCAGTTTATGGCGGGAGGGGGGGGATACGCAGTATTTT,many,TRBJ2-3,TRBV28,TRBD2
CASSLGGSGANVLTF,TGTGCCAGCAGCTTAGGGGGCTCTGGGGCCAACGTCCTGACTTTC,medium-sized,TRBJ2-6,TRBV7-8,.
CASSPGGRAGGQETQYF,TGCGCCAGCAGCCCGGGTGGGCGAGCGGGGGGACAAGAGACCCAGTACTTC,medium-sized,TRBJ2-5,TRBV5-1,TRBD2
CASSQNVFGNEQYF,TGTGCCAGCAGCCAAAACGTTTTTGGGAACGAGCAGTACTTC,.,TRBJ2-7,TRBV14,.
CSSRTSGKETQYF,TGCAGTTCCAGGACTAGCGGAAAAGAGACCCAGTACTTC,.,TRBJ2-5,TRBV20-1,TRBD2
CASSVATGNTGELFF,TGTGCCAGCAGCGTAGCGACAGGGAACACCGGGGAGCTGTTTTTT,many,TRBJ2-2,TRBV9,.
CASRYFGTSNTEAFF,TGTGCCAGCAGATACTTTGGGACAAGCAACACTGAAGCTTTCTTT,medium-sized,TRBJ1-1,TRBV6-5,.
CASSESEGQRTNTDTQYF,TGCGCCAGCAGTGAGTCTGAGGGACAGCGGACTAACACAGATACGCAGTATTTT,few,TRBJ2-3,TRBV10-1,.
CSARGWREGRETQYF,TGCAGTGCTAGAGGGTGGCGGGAGGGCCGAGAGACCCAGTACTTC,many,TRBJ2-5,TRBV20-1,TRBD2
CASSSRTSPGDTQYF,TGTGCCAGCAGTTCCCGGACTAGCCCAGGAGATACGCAGTATTTT,.,TRBJ2-3,TRBV27,TRBD2
CSVTELTEQYF,TGCAGCGTCACTGAGTTGACCGAGCAGTACTTC,many,TRBJ2-7,TRBV29-1,.
CASSPPGLTDTQYF,TGTGCCAGCAGCCCCCCAGGGTTAACAGATACGCAGTATTTT,.,TRBJ2-3,TRBV7-3,.